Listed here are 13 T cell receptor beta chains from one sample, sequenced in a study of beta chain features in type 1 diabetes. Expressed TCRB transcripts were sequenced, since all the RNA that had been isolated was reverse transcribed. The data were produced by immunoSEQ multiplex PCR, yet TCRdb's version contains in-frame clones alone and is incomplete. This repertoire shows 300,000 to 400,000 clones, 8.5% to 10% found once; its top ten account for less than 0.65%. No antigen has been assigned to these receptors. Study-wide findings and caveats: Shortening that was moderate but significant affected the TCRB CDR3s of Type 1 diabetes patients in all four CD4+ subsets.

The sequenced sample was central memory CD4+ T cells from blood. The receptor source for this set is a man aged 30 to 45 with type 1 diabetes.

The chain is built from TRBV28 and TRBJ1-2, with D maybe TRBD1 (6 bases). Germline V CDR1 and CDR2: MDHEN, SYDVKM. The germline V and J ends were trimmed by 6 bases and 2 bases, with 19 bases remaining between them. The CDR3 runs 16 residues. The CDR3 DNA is TGTGCCAGCAGCCGTCTTACTGGCAGGGGAAACTATGGCTACACCTTC. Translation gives CASSRLTGRGNYGYTF.

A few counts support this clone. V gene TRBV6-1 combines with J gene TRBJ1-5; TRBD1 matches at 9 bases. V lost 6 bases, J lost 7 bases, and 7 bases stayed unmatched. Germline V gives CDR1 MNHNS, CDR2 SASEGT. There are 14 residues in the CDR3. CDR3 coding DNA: TGTGCCAGCAGCTACAGGGGGCAGGGACAGCCCCAGCATTTT. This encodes CASSYRGQGQPQHF.

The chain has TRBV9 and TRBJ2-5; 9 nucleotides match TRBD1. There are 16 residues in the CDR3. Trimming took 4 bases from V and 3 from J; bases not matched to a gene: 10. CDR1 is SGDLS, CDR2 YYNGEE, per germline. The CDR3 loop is CASSRVTGGREETQYF. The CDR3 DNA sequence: TGTGCCAGCAGCCGGGTTACAGGGGGCAGGGAAGAGACCCAGTACTTC.

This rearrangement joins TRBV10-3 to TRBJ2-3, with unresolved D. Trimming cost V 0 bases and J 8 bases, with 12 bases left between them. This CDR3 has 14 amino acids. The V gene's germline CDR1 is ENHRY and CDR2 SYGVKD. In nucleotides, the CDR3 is TGTGCCATCAGTGAGTCCTTCAGTTCGGCTACGCAGTATTTT. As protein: CAISESFSSATQYF.

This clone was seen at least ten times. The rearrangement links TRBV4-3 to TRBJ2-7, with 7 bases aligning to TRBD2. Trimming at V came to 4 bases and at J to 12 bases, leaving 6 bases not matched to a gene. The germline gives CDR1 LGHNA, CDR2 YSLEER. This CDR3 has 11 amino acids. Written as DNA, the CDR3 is TGCGCCAGCAGCCGATGGGAGGGTTTGTACTTC. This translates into CASSRWEGLYF.

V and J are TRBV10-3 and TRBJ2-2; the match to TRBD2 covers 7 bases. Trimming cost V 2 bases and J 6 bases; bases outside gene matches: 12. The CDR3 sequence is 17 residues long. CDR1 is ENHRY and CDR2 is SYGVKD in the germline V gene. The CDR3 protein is CAISENIAGDFAGELFF. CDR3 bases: TGTGCCATCAGTGAGAACATCGCGGGAGACTTCGCCGGGGAGCTGTTTTTT.

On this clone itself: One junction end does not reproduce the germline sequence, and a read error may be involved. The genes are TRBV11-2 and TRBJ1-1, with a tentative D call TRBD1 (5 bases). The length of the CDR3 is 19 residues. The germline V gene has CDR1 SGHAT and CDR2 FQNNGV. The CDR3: CASSQDYASGWGVGTEAFF. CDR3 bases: TGCGCCAGCAGCCAAGATTACGCATCAGGGTGGGGCGTTGGCACTGAAGCTTTCTTT.

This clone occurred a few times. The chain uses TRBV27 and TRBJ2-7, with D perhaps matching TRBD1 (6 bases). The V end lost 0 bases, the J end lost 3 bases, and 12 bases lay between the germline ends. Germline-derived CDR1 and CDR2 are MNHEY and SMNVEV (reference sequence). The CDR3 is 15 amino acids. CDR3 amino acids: CASSLSQGKSYEQYF. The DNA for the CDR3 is TGTGCCAGCAGTTTATCCCAGGGGAAAAGCTACGAGCAGTACTTC.

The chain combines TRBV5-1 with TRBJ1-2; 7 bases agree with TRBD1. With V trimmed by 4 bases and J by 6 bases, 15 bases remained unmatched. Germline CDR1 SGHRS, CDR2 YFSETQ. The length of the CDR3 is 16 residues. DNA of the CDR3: TGCGCCAGCAGCCCTGACAGGGAGGGCCGGCCCCATGGCTACACCTTC. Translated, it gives CASSPDREGRPHGYTF.

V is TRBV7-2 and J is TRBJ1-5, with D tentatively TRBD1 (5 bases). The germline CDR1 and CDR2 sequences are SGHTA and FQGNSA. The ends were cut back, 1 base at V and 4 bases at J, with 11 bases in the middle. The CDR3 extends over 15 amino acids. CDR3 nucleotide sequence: TGTGCCAGCAGCTTAGTTCAGGGTGGGAATCAGCCCCAGCATTTT. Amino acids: CASSLVQGGNQPQHF.

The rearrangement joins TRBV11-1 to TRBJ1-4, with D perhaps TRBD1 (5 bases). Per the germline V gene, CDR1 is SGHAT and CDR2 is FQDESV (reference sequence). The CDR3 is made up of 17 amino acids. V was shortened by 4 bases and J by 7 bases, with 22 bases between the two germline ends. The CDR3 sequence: CASSSATGGALPEKLFF. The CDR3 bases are TGTGCCAGCAGCTCCGCGACTGGAGGGGCCCTTCCTGAAAAACTGTTTTTT. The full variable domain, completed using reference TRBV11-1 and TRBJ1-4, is EAEVAQSPRYKITEKSQAVAFWCDPISGHATLYWYRQILGQGPELLVQFQDESVVDDSQLPKDRFSAERLKGVDSTLKIQPAELGDSAMYLCASSSATGGALPEKLFFGSGTQLSVL.

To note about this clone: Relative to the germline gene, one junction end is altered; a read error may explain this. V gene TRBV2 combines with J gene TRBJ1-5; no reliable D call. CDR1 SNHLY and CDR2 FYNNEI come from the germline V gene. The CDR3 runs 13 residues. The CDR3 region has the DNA TGTGCCAGCAGTGCCGGTAGCTATCAGCCCCAGCATTTT. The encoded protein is CASSAGSYQPQHF. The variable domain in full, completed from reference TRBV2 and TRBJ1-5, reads EPEVTQTPSHQVTQMGQEVILRCVPISNHLYFYWYRQILGQKVEFLVSFYNNEISEKSEIFDDQFSVERPDGSNFTLKIRSTKLEDSAMYFCASSAGSYQPQHFGDGTRLSIL.

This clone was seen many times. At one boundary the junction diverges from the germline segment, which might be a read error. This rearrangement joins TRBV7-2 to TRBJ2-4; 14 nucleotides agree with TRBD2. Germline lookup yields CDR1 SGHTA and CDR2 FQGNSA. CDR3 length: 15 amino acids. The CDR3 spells CASSSYTTSGRGGGF. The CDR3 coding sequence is TGTGCCAGCAGCTCATACACGACTAGCGGGAGGGGCGGGGGCTTC.